This T cell receptor (beta chain) originates from a study of T cell changes during pregnancy in multiple sclerosis. Using immunoSEQ multiplex PCR, the repertoire was profiled, and TCRdb retains in-frame clones only, with some absent. Seen here are tens of thousands of clones, more than 90% observed once, and the top ten hold roughly 0.37%. With 4 bases clipped from V and 3 bases from J, the junction kept 9 bases outside the gene matches. Germline CDR1 reads SGHTS; CDR2 reads YDEGEE. This CDR3 region has 15 residues. V is TRBV5-8 and J is TRBJ2-7; TRBD1 aligns across 8 bases. This clonotype was obtained from a female donor with multiple sclerosis, enrolled in a pregnancy study. The specimen comprised CD4+ T cells from peripheral blood mononuclear cells, sampled before pregnancy. CDR3 sequence: CASSNGQGQFYEQYF. For the CDR3, the DNA is TGTGCCAGCAGCAACGGACAGGGCCAATTCTACGAGCAGTACTTC.